The 11 T cell receptor beta chains given below trace back to one sample, sequenced in a study of blood T cell repertoires in COVID-19. TCRdb keeps only in-frame clones here, not all; method: immunoSEQ multiplex PCR. Among approximately 190,000 clones listed, around 83% were seen once. Sequencing input: PBMCs or T cells enriched from blood (not recorded which). All receptors derive from a woman in her thirties or forties in a cohort exposed to, infected with or recovered from COVID-19 (not recorded which).

The chain recombines TRBV7-6 with TRBJ1-3, with D possibly matching TRBD1 (6 bases). Germline loops: CDR1 SGHVS, CDR2 FNYEAQ. The V gene lost 1 base and the J gene lost 2 bases, with 9 bases spanning the gap. There are 15 residues in the CDR3. The DNA of the CDR3 is TGTGCCAGCAGCTTAGTCGCAGGGGCTGGAAACACCATATATTTT. The encoded protein is CASSLVAGAGNTIYF.

V usage is TRBV27 and J usage is TRBJ1-2; 9 nucleotides line up with TRBD1. The CDR3 consists of 15 residues. CDR1 and CDR2 (germline): MNHEY, SMNVEV (reference sequence). J gave up 4 bases and V 5 bases, and 8 bases lay outside the gene matches. CDR3 protein: CASSRRLTGGYGYTF. The CDR3 DNA sequence: TGTGCCAGCAGTCGCCGCCTGACAGGGGGCTATGGCTACACCTTC.

This chain connects TRBV5-1 to TRBJ2-5; 7 bases map to TRBD2. Losses at the gene ends were 2 bases for V and 2 bases for J; bases not matched to a gene: 0. CDR1 is SGHRS, CDR2 YFSETQ, per germline. CDR3 size: 13 residues. The CDR3 bases are TGCGCCAGCAGCTTCGGGGGGCAAGAGACCCAGTACTTC. This encodes CASSFGGQETQYF.

The chain combines TRBV4-2 with TRBJ2-2; D might be TRBD2 (6 bases). This CDR3 comprises 17 residues. Germline V gene sequence: CDR1 LGHNA, CDR2 YNFKEQ. V lost 2 bases and J lost 3, with 16 bases in between. In DNA form, the CDR3 reads TGTGCCAGCAGCCAAAGCCAGGGACTCCGCGACACCGGGGAGCTGTTTTTT. Amino acid sequence: CASSQSQGLRDTGELFF.

This clone was counted a few times. The chain has TRBV5-4 and TRBJ1-2, with D perhaps TRBD1 (6 bases). Germline V gene data show CDR1 as SGHNT and CDR2 as YYREEE (reference sequence). Trimming removed 4 bases from V and 4 bases from J, with 14 bases in between. The CDR3 totals 14 residues. As DNA, the CDR3 is TGTGCCAGCAGCGTCCTCGACAGGAGCTATGGCTACACCTTC. Protein product: CASSVLDRSYGYTF.

DNA of the CDR3: TGTGCCAGCAGCTTTCGCGGAAGCTATTCACCCCTCCACTTT. Encoded protein: CASSFRGSYSPLHF. V gene TRBV11-3 combines with J gene TRBJ1-6; D is ambiguous. V dropped 3 bases and J dropped 8 bases, with 11 bases sitting between them. The germline V gene encodes CDR1 SGHNT and CDR2 YENEEA. There are 14 residues in the CDR3.

This clone was detected only once. The CDR3 coding sequence is TGTGCCAGCAGCTTAGTTTCGACAGGGGTCTTGGAAAAACTGTTTTTT. It is translated as CASSLVSTGVLEKLFF. The rearrangement links TRBV11-2 to TRBJ1-4, with TRBD1 matching 8 bases. The CDR3 runs to 16 residues. Germline assignment: CDR1 SGHAT and CDR2 FQNNGV. J lost 8 bases, V lost 1 base, and 9 bases had no gene match.

This chain connects TRBV15 to TRBJ2-7, with 7 nucleotides matching TRBD2. The junction had 10 bases not matched to a gene; V was cut back by 4 bases and J by 4 bases. There are 15 residues in the CDR3. Germline V gene sequence: CDR1 LNHNV, CDR2 YYDKDF (reference sequence). The CDR3 region has the DNA TGTGCCACCAGCAAGGGACGGGAGGCCGAATACGAGCAGTACTTC. This sequence encodes CATSKGREAEYEQYF.

The gene calls are TRBV5-4 and TRBJ2-2; 8 bases align to TRBD2. This CDR3 comprises 19 residues. Germline V gene data show CDR1 as SGHNT and CDR2 as YYREEE (reference sequence). V trimming: 6 bases; J trimming: 6 bases; junction bases outside the gene matches: 22. The CDR3 DNA is TGTGCCAGCACCCCAACTTTCGCGTCTGCGGGAGGAGGTGCCGGGGAGCTGTTTTTT. Amino acids: CASTPTFASAGGGAGELFF.

V usage is TRBV30 and J usage is TRBJ1-4, with unresolved D. CDR3 length equals 14 residues. The V gene's germline CDR1 is GTSNPN and CDR2 SVGIG (reference sequence). The ends were cut back, 0 bases at V and 8 bases at J, with 13 bases in the middle. The CDR3 sequence: CAWSVGRGDEKLFF. The CDR3 DNA reads TGTGCCTGGAGTGTGGGTCGGGGAGACGAAAAACTGTTTTTT.

To note about this clone: One junction end disagrees with the germline gene, perhaps due to a read error. V usage is TRBV18 and J usage is TRBJ2-1; D is possibly TRBD2 (5 bases). This CDR3 region has 15 residues. CDR1 is KGHSH and CDR2 is LQKENI in the germline V gene. CDR3 residues: CASSPASSSDNEQFF. CDR3 DNA: TGTGCCAGCTCCCCGGCTAGCAGCTCCGACAATGAGCAGTTCTTC. The entire variable domain, with the rest obtained from reference TRBV18 and TRBJ2-1, is as follows: NAGVMQNPRHLVRRRGQEARLRCSPMKGHSHVYWYRQLPEEGLKFMVYLQKENIIDESGMPKERFSAEFPKEGPSILRIQQVVRGDSAAYFCASSPASSSDNEQFFGPGTRLTVL.